Listed below are T cell receptor beta chains from one sample, sequenced in a study of blood T cell repertoires in COVID-19. Using immunoSEQ multiplex PCR, the repertoire was profiled, and TCRdb retains in-frame clones only, with some absent. This sample yields around 150,000 clones, of which over 60% are seen a single time; 9% to 10% belongs to the top ten. The sequenced sample consisted of peripheral blood. Source of these receptors: a woman aged 50 to 60 with active or convalescent COVID-19. Both conserved end residues are part of each CDR3. The D gene is left open where the match is weak. The size entry is marked missing in some rows and otherwise reads once, few, many or a size class.

d_call	clone_size	cdr3_length	v_call	j_call	cdr3_nt	cdr3_aa
.	once	17	TRBV21-1	TRBJ1-5	TGTGCCAGCAGCATCCCACAGGCGTCAGAGGGCAATCAGCCCCAGCATTTT	CASSIPQASEGNQPQHF
.	.	14	TRBV30	TRBJ2-3	TGTGCCTGGAGTGTAGACAGAAGCACAGATACGCAGTATTTT	CAWSVDRSTDTQYF
.	.	17	TRBV7-2	TRBJ1-2	TGTGCCAGCAGCTTAGACCCCGGACAGTCTAAAAGCTATGGCTACACCTTC	CASSLDPGQSKSYGYTF
.	.	11	TRBV3-1/TRBV3-2	TRBJ2-5	TGTGCCAGCAGGAGGCAAGAGACCCAGTACTTC	CASRRQETQYF
TRBD1	.	15	TRBV7-7	TRBJ1-1	TGTGCTAGCGGCGCGACCGGGACAGCGAACACTGAAGCTTTCTTT	CASGATGTANTEAFF
.	.	13	TRBV6-5	TRBJ2-5	TGTGCCAGCTCATTAGACAGCAGAAAGACCCAGTACTTC	CASSLDSRKTQYF
.	.	15	TRBV6-5	TRBJ2-5	TGTGCCAGCAGCCCCAGCGGGTCAATGGGAGAGACCCAGTACTTC	CASSPSGSMGETQYF
.	.	15	TRBV11-3	TRBJ1-1	TGTGCCAGCAGCCCAGGGGAGGGTATAGTCTCTGAAGCTTTCTTT	CASSPGEGIVSEAFF
TRBD2	.	15	TRBV3-1/TRBV3-2	TRBJ2-5	TGTGCCAGCAGCCAAGCCCGGACTAGACAAGAGACCCAGTACTTC	CASSQARTRQETQYF
.	.	13	TRBV30	TRBJ1-1	TGTGCCTGGAGTGGACAGGAAAAAAGGGTAGCTTTCTTT	CAWSGQEKRVAFF
TRBD2	once	15	TRBV6-5	TRBJ2-7	TGTGCCAGCACTAGCGGGAGAAGTGGGTCCTACGAGCAGTACTTC	CASTSGRSGSYEQYF
.	.	12	TRBV5-6	TRBJ2-1	TGTGCCAGCAGCCCGCGGGGAGTCGCGCAGTTCTTC	CASSPRGVAQFF
TRBD2	.	16	TRBV24-1	TRBJ2-1	TGTGCCACCAGTGACCCTAGCGGGGGGGCACTCAATGAGCAGTTCTTC	CATSDPSGGALNEQFF
.	once	15	TRBV18	TRBJ1-2	TGTGCCAGCTCACCGGGGGGGCAATGGGACTATGGCTACACCTTC	CASSPGGQWDYGYTF
.	.	14	TRBV2	TRBJ1-6	TGTGCCAGCAGTGGCGCCGGACTGGATTCACCCCTCCACTTT	CASSGAGLDSPLHF
TRBD2	.	16	TRBV6-4	TRBJ2-1	TGTGCCAGCAGTGAGGAGGGACTAGCGGGATACAATGAGCAGTTCTTC	CASSEEGLAGYNEQFF
TRBD1	.	14	TRBV12-5	TRBJ2-1	TGTGCTAGTGGCCTGGGACAGGGGGTAAATGAGCAGTTCTTC	CASGLGQGVNEQFF
.	.	15	TRBV6-4	TRBJ1-5	TGTGCCAGCAGTGAAGGGGCAGGTGGGGATCAGCCCCAGCATTTT	CASSEGAGGDQPQHF
.	.	17	TRBV29-1	TRBJ2-3	TGCAGCGTTGAAGATCCGACGGCGGGACGAAGCACAGATACGCAGTATTTT	CSVEDPTAGRSTDTQYF
.	.	16	TRBV5-8	TRBJ2-3	TGTGCCAGCAGCAGACGTGCAGGGGCTAGCACAGATACGCAGTATTTT	CASSRRAGASTDTQYF
TRBD1	.	15	TRBV2	TRBJ2-5	TGTGCCAGCAGTGAGGACAGGGGGCATCAAGAGACCCAGTACTTC	CASSEDRGHQETQYF
.	.	14	TRBV6-6	TRBJ1-3	TGTGCCAGCACCCTTGACACCTCTGGAAACACCATATATTTT	CASTLDTSGNTIYF
TRBD2	.	16	TRBV27	TRBJ2-3	TGTGCCAGCACCAAGACTAGCGGGAGTATCACAGATACGCAGTATTTT	CASTKTSGSITDTQYF
TRBD2	.	20	TRBV3-1/TRBV3-2	TRBJ2-7	TGTGCCAGCAGCCAAGTAGGAGGGAGCGGGAGATGCGTCGGCCCCTACGAGCAGTACTTC	CASSQVGGSGRCVGPYEQYF
TRBD2	.	17	TRBV4-2	TRBJ2-6	TGTGCCAGCAGCCAAGCTGAGCGGGACTCTGGGGCCAACGTCCTGACTTTC	CASSQAERDSGANVLTF
.	.	12	TRBV30	TRBJ2-3	TGTGCCTGGAGTCCCTCCAGAGATACGCAGTATTTT	CAWSPSRDTQYF
.	.	15	TRBV5-8	TRBJ1-3	TGTGCCAGCAGCTTGGCAGGGGTCTCTGGAAACACCATATATTTT	CASSLAGVSGNTIYF
.	.	14	TRBV27	TRBJ2-1	TGTGCCAGCAGTTTAGGGCCCAGTTCTAATGAGCAGTTCTTC	CASSLGPSSNEQFF
TRBD1	.	17	TRBV4-3	TRBJ2-7	TGCGCCAGCAGCCAAGAAGCCGGGACAGTGGGGGCCTACGAGCAGTACTTC	CASSQEAGTVGAYEQYF
TRBD1	.	13	TRBV7-2	TRBJ2-7	TGTGCCAGCAGCACGGGACAGGTTTACGAGCAGTACTTC	CASSTGQVYEQYF
TRBD2	.	15	TRBV7-8	TRBJ2-7	TGTGCCAGCAGCTTTGTGGCTGCGGGAGCCTACGAGCAGTACTTC	CASSFVAAGAYEQYF
.	.	16	TRBV28	TRBJ1-3	TGTGCCAGCAGTTTATCCCCAGGGATGTCTGGAAACACCATATATTTT	CASSLSPGMSGNTIYF
TRBD1	.	15	TRBV27	TRBJ2-7	TGTGCCAGCAGTACACGGACAGGGGGTTCCTACGAGCAGTACTTC	CASSTRTGGSYEQYF
TRBD1	.	17	TRBV28	TRBJ1-4	TGTGCCAGCAGGGCCGGGACAGGGGGCATTTTTGGTGAAAAACTGTTTTTT	CASRAGTGGIFGEKLFF
.	.	13	TRBV4-3	TRBJ1-2	TGCGCCAGCAGCCAAGATTTGAGCCTTGGCTACACCTTC	CASSQDLSLGYTF
TRBD1	few	15	TRBV5-1	TRBJ2-3	TGCGCCAGCAGCGGACAGGGGGCTCTGACAGATACGCAGTATTTT	CASSGQGALTDTQYF
.	.	14	TRBV6-1	TRBJ1-2	TGTGCCAGCAGTGAAGACTACACCTCATATGGCTACACCTTC	CASSEDYTSYGYTF
TRBD2	.	14	TRBV20-1	TRBJ2-5	TGCAGTGCTAGTATCGCGGGAGGTTCAGAGACCCAGTACTTC	CSASIAGGSETQYF
.	.	15	TRBV21-1	TRBJ1-1	TGTGCCAGCGGCAGGGGACAGGGGAAGAACACTGAAGCTTTCTTT	CASGRGQGKNTEAFF
TRBD1	.	18	TRBV7-3	TRBJ1-5	TGTGCCAGCAGTCGCGGTGGATTTCGACAGGGAAGCAATCAGCCCCAGCATTTT	CASSRGGFRQGSNQPQHF
.	.	15	TRBV19	TRBJ1-1	TGTGCCAGTAGTACGAATACACCTCCGGGTCGAGAAGCTTTCTTT	CASSTNTPPGREAFF
TRBD2	.	14	TRBV6-5	TRBJ2-3	TGTGCCAGCGGGTCTAGCGGGGGCACAGATACGCAGTATTTT	CASGSSGGTDTQYF
.	.	19	TRBV3-1/TRBV3-2	TRBJ2-4	TGTGCCAGCAGCCAAGGTTCCCCCCGGACAGCCGTAGCCAAAAACATTCAGTACTTC	CASSQGSPRTAVAKNIQYF
TRBD1	.	14	TRBV19	TRBJ2-7	TGTGCCAGTAGTCCGCGACAGGGGGCATACGAGCAGTACTTC	CASSPRQGAYEQYF
.	.	14	TRBV5-1	TRBJ2-2	TGCGCCAGCAGCCTAGACAGGTCCACCGGGGAGCTGTTTTTT	CASSLDRSTGELFF
TRBD1	.	17	TRBV5-1	TRBJ1-1	TGCGCCAGCAGCTTGACTCCATCCGGGACAGAGAACACTGAAGCTTTCTTT	CASSLTPSGTENTEAFF
TRBD1	once	16	TRBV28	TRBJ1-2	TGTGCCAGCAGCTCCTCCGGGACAGGGGGCTTCTATGGCTACACCTTC	CASSSSGTGGFYGYTF
.	.	14	TRBV27	TRBJ2-7	TGTGCCAGCAGTCAAAATAACCGGGGGTACGAGCAGTACTTC	CASSQNNRGYEQYF
TRBD1	.	13	TRBV13	TRBJ1-1	TGTGCCAGCAGCTTAGCCAGGGACAGTGAAGCTTTCTTT	CASSLARDSEAFF
.	few	13	TRBV6-4	TRBJ2-3	TGTGCCAGCAGTGAGGGGGGAGAAGATACGCAGTATTTT	CASSEGGEDTQYF
TRBD2	once	14	TRBV7-8	TRBJ2-1	TGTGCCAGCAGCTTACTGACGAGCGGGAGGGGGGGATTCTTC	CASSLLTSGRGGFF
TRBD1	few	15	TRBV11-1	TRBJ1-1	TGTGCCAGCAGCCCCGACAGGGGCCCGAACACTGAAGCTTTCTTT	CASSPDRGPNTEAFF